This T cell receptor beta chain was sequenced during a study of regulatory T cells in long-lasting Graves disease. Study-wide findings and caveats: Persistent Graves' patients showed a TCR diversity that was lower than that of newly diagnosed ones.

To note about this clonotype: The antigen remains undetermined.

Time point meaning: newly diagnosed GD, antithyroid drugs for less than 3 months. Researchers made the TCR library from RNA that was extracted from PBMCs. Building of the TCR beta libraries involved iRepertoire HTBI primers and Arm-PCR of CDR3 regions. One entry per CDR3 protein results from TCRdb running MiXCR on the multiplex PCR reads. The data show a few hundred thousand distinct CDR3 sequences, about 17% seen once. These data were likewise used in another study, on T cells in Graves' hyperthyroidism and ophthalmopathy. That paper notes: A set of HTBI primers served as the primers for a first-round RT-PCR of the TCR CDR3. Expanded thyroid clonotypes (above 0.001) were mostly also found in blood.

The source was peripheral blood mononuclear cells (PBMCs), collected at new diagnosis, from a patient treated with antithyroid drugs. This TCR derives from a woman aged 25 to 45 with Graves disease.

CDR3 nucleotide sequence: TGTGCCAGCAGCCTTTTCGGCAGAGCACGGGAGCAGTACTTC. Translation gives CASSLFGRAREQYF. V gene TRBV12-3 or TRBV12-4 combines with J gene TRBJ2-7; D gene uncertain. The CDR3 runs 14 residues. Trimming took off 6 bases at V and 7 bases at J, with 19 bases between the two ends.